This is a list of T cell receptor beta chains from one sample in a study of shared clonotypes between healthy human individuals. Sequencing used immunoSEQ multiplex PCR; TCRdb keeps in-frame clones, though not all of them. Of 1.4 million or so clones listed, approximately 98.5% are singletons. Specimen: naive CD4+ T cells sorted from blood. These receptors were taken from a man aged 25 to 40 in good health. CDR3s include the opening cysteine and the closing phenylalanine or tryptophan. Each record gives: V gene, J gene, clone size, D gene, CDR3 DNA, CDR3 protein. D genes are given only for firm matches. Size tells how often a clone was seen (once, few, many) or the class of an expanded clone, and some rows leave it out.

TRBV6-5	TRBJ2-3	-	-	TGTGCCAGCAGTTATTTCGGCGGGTCGAGCACAGATACGCAGTATTTT	CASSYFGGSSTDTQYF
TRBV10-3	TRBJ2-1	-	-	TGTGCCATCAGTGACAGCCGATCTGACAATGAGCAGTTCTTC	CAISDSRSDNEQFF
TRBV19	TRBJ1-5	-	TRBD1	TGTGCCAGTAACACCGGGACAGTCAATCAGCCCCAGCATTTT	CASNTGTVNQPQHF
TRBV7-2	TRBJ2-1	-	-	TGTGCCAGCACCCGGGGCGAAATGGGCCCCTATGAGCAGTTCTTC	CASTRGEMGPYEQFF
TRBV18	TRBJ2-5	-	-	TGTGCCAGCTCGTCCCATACCCAAGAGACCCAGTACTTC	CASSSHTQETQYF
TRBV10-1	TRBJ2-2	-	TRBD1	TGCGCCAGCAGTGAGGGGTCAGGGGGTTTGAGCGGGGAGCTGTTTTTT	CASSEGSGGLSGELFF
TRBV18	TRBJ2-1	-	-	TGTGCCAGCTCACCAAGGACACTGTACAATGAGCAGTTCTTC	CASSPRTLYNEQFF
TRBV9	TRBJ2-1	-	-	TGTGCCAGCAGCCTGCGTTCAGGGAACTACAATGAGCAGTTCTTC	CASSLRSGNYNEQFF
TRBV5-1	TRBJ2-5	-	TRBD1	TGCGCCAGCAGCTTTGGGACAGGGGAAGAGACCCAGTACTTC	CASSFGTGEETQYF
TRBV2	TRBJ1-1	-	-	TGTGCCAGCACTACGATAGACAGGACGATTATGAACACTGAAGCTTTCTTT	CASTTIDRTIMNTEAFF
TRBV19	TRBJ2-3	-	-	TGTGCCAGTAGTAGGCTAGAAGGTACAGATACGCAGTATTTT	CASSRLEGTDTQYF
TRBV9	TRBJ1-2	-	-	TGTGCCAGCAGCCAGACAGGAGCTAACTATGGCTACACCTTC	CASSQTGANYGYTF
TRBV28	TRBJ1-1	-	TRBD1	TGTGCCAGCAGTTTACAGGGGGCGGCTGGGATAACTGAAGCTTTCTTT	CASSLQGAAGITEAFF
TRBV27	TRBJ2-7	-	TRBD1	TGTGCCAGCAGTACAACGGGACAGGGGTATGAAGAGCAGTACTTC	CASSTTGQGYEEQYF
TRBV5-1	TRBJ2-3	-	TRBD2	TGCGCCAGCAGTTCCCCTAGCGGGAGGGCCGCAGATACGCAGTATTTT	CASSSPSGRAADTQYF
TRBV11-3	TRBJ2-7	-	-	TGTGCCAGCAGCTCGGGGTCAACCTACGAGCAGTACTTC	CASSSGSTYEQYF
TRBV6-1	TRBJ2-5	-	-	TGTGCCAGCAGGGGAGACGGGCAAGAGACCCAGTACTTC	CASRGDGQETQYF
TRBV7-8	TRBJ1-1	-	-	TGTGCCAGCAGCTTAGTGTGGACAGCCGAATTTGGTGAAGCTTTCTTT	CASSLVWTAEFGEAFF
TRBV9	TRBJ1-5	-	-	TGTGCCAGCAGCCCTAGCGGGGCTTCCTATCAGCCCCAGCATTTT	CASSPSGASYQPQHF
TRBV27	TRBJ2-1	-	TRBD2	TGTGCCAGCAGCCCGGGACTAGGCCGAAATGAGCAGTTCTTC	CASSPGLGRNEQFF
TRBV15	TRBJ2-5	-	-	TGTGCCACCAGCAGAGACCCGGAGACCCAGTACTTC	CATSRDPETQYF
TRBV5-3	TRBJ2-1	-	TRBD2	TGTGCCAGAAGCTTTTCTAGCGGGAGGACGATCTACAATGAGCAGTTCTTC	CARSFSSGRTIYNEQFF
TRBV7-6	TRBJ2-3	-	TRBD2	TGTGCCAGCAGCTTACTATGGGGGGGAGATACGCAGTATTTT	CASSLLWGGDTQYF
TRBV27	TRBJ1-1	-	TRBD1	TGTGCCAGCTGGCCGTGGCGGACAGGAGACACTGAAGCTTTCTTT	CASWPWRTGDTEAFF
TRBV10-2	TRBJ2-7	-	TRBD2	TGCGCCAGCAGTGAGTCGGGCGGGAGAACCCCCTACGAGCAGTACTTC	CASSESGGRTPYEQYF
TRBV19	TRBJ2-5	-	-	TGTGCCAGTAGTAATCTGGCGCAGGGATGGGAAGAGACCCAGTACTTC	CASSNLAQGWEETQYF
TRBV5-1	TRBJ1-5	-	-	TGCGCCAGCAGCTCGAACGTTGTTTGGCCCCAGCATTTT	CASSSNVVWPQHF
TRBV4-3	TRBJ2-2	-	TRBD2	TGCGCCAGCAGCCAAGATGGGACTAGCAGCACCGGGGAGCTGTTTTTT	CASSQDGTSSTGELFF
TRBV6-5	TRBJ2-7	-	TRBD2	TGTGCCAGCAGTAACCAGCGGGAGATCAAATACGAGCAGTACTTC	CASSNQREIKYEQYF
TRBV5-1	TRBJ2-7	-	TRBD2	TGCGCCAGCAGCTTGAGTTTCGGGGGGAGACGATTCGCAGCCGAGCAGTACTTC	CASSLSFGGRRFAAEQYF
TRBV2	TRBJ2-7	once	-	TGTGCCAGCAGTCTGGACACCCTGTACGAGCAGTACTTC	CASSLDTLYEQYF
TRBV7-9	TRBJ2-1	-	-	TGTGCCAGCAGCTCCCTGAGGGCGGGAAGTGGCTACAATGAGCAGTTCTTC	CASSSLRAGSGYNEQFF
TRBV7-2	TRBJ1-1	-	TRBD1	TGTGCCAGCAGCTCGGACAGGGTTTGGGCTTTCTTT	CASSSDRVWAFF
TRBV9	TRBJ2-1	-	-	TGTGCCAGCAGCCCCCATTCCACCAGGCGGAGTAATGAGCAGTTCTTC	CASSPHSTRRSNEQFF
TRBV7-8	TRBJ2-7	-	TRBD1	TGTGCCAGCAGCCTTGGGACAGTGGGGTACGAGCAGTACTTC	CASSLGTVGYEQYF
TRBV6-5	TRBJ2-1	-	-	TGTGCCAGCAGCTCTACAGGGGGGGTATACAATGAGCAGTTCTTC	CASSSTGGVYNEQFF
TRBV2	TRBJ2-7	-	-	TGTGCCAGCAGTGAGAATTGGGATGGGGGGCGCGAGCAGTACTTC	CASSENWDGGREQYF
TRBV6-5	TRBJ1-2	-	-	TGTGCCAGCAGTTACCAGCCGGGGCTCTACACCTTC	CASSYQPGLYTF
TRBV6-1	TRBJ1-5	-	-	TGTGCCAGCAGTGAAGTTGAGGGTAGGATGTTCAATCAGCCCCAGCATTTT	CASSEVEGRMFNQPQHF
TRBV6-1	TRBJ2-3	-	TRBD2	TGTGCCAGCAGTGAACGGGGGAGGGATCTGGATACGCAGTATTTT	CASSERGRDLDTQYF
TRBV5-5	TRBJ2-2	-	TRBD2	TGTGCCAGCACCTTGACATTTGGGACTAGGCTATCCGGGGAGCTGTTTTTT	CASTLTFGTRLSGELFF
TRBV5-4	TRBJ2-7	-	TRBD1	TGTGCCAGCAGCCTCCCGGGACAGAGCTCCTACGAGCAGTACTTC	CASSLPGQSSYEQYF
TRBV10-1	TRBJ1-5	-	-	TGCGCCAGCAGTGCGGGGGTTCTGCAGCCCCAGCATTTT	CASSAGVLQPQHF
TRBV28	TRBJ2-1	-	TRBD1	TGTGCCAGCAGTGAGGACAGGGGGCGCTTTGAGCAGTTCTTC	CASSEDRGRFEQFF